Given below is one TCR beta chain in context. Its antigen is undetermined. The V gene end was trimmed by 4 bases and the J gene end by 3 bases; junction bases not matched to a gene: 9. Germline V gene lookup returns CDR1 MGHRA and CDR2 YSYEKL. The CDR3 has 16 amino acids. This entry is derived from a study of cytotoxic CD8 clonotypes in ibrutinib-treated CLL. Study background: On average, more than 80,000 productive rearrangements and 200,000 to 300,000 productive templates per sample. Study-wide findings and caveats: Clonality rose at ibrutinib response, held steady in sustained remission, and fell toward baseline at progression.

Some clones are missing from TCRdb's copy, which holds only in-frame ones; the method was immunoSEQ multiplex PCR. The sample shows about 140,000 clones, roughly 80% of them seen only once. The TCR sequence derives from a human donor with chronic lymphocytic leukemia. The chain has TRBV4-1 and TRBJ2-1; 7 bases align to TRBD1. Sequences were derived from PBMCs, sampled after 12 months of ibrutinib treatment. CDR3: CASSLTSRDSYNEQFF. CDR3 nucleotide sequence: TGCGCCAGCAGCCTTACAAGCCGGGACAGCTACAATGAGCAGTTCTTC.